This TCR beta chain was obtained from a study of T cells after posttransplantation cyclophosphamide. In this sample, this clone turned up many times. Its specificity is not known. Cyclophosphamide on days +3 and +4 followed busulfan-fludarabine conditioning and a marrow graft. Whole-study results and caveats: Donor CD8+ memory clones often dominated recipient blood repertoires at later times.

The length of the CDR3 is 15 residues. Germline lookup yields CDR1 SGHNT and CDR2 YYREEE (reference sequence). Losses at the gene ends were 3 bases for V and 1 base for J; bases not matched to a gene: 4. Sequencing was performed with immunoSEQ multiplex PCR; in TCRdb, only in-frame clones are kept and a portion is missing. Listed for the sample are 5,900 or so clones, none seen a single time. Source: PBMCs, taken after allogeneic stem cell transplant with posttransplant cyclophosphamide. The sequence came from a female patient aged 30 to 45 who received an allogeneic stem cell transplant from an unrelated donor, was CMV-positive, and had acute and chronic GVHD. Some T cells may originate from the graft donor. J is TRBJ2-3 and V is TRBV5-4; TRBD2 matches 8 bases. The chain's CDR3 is CASSSKTSGTDTQYF. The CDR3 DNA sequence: TGTGCCAGCAGCTCAAAGACTAGCGGCACAGATACGCAGTATTTT.